A selection of T cell receptor beta chains follows, all from one sample in a study of graft-versus-host responses after intestinal transplantation. The data were produced by immunoSEQ multiplex PCR, yet TCRdb's version contains in-frame clones alone and is incomplete. The data contain about 120,000 clones, approximately 95% of them seen just once; the ten biggest clones take up more than 2.5%. These receptors lack a known antigen. Specimen: unstimulated CD8+ T cells sorted from spleen or lymph node cells, collected before intestinal transplant. These receptors all stem from a human donor who received an intestinal transplant. The CDR3 runs from the conserved cysteine through the conserved F or W. D genes are given only for firm matches. The size entry is marked missing in some rows and otherwise reads once, few, many or a size class.

V gene	J gene	clone size	D gene	CDR3 protein	CDR3 DNA
TRBV5-5	TRBJ2-7	.	.	CASSLAMGGLRYEQYF	TGTGCCAGCAGCTTGGCCATGGGCGGGTTAAGGTACGAGCAGTACTTC
TRBV11-2	TRBJ2-7	.	TRBD1	CASRGGRSEQYF	TGTGCCAGCAGAGGGGGCCGGAGTGAGCAGTACTTC
TRBV6-5	TRBJ2-1	once	.	CASSYAPSSNEQFF	TGTGCCAGCAGTTACGCTCCATCGTCCAATGAGCAGTTCTTC
TRBV7-3	TRBJ2-1	.	TRBD2	CASSLLAGGTHEQFF	TGTGCCAGCAGCCTCCTAGCGGGAGGGACCCATGAGCAGTTCTTC
TRBV5-6	TRBJ1-5	.	.	CASSLVGGNQPQHF	TGTGCCAGCAGCTTGGTCGGGGGTAATCAGCCCCAGCATTTT
TRBV7-9	TRBJ1-1	.	.	CASRVNTEAFF	TGTGCCAGCAGGGTGAACACTGAAGCTTTCTTT
TRBV6-1	TRBJ1-2	.	.	CASSGRYGYTF	TGTGCCAGCAGTGGAAGGTATGGCTACACCTTC
TRBV7-2	TRBJ1-1	.	.	CASSFSPDKNTEAFF	TGTGCCAGCAGCTTTTCCCCGGATAAGAACACTGAAGCTTTCTTT
TRBV6-5	TRBJ1-1	.	TRBD1	CASSYSTGGTNTEAFF	TGTGCCAGCAGTTACTCGACAGGGGGCACGAACACTGAAGCTTTCTTT
TRBV30	TRBJ2-1	few	TRBD2	CASTGLAAYEQFF	TGTGCCTCCACGGGACTAGCGGCCTATGAGCAGTTCTTC
TRBV19	TRBJ2-1	.	.	CASSLSPLRYNEQFF	TGTGCCAGTAGCCTAAGTCCACTCCGCTACAATGAGCAGTTCTTC
TRBV28	TRBJ2-7	.	.	CASTDSSYEQYF	TGTGCCAGCACGGACAGCTCCTACGAGCAGTACTTC
TRBV7-2	TRBJ2-7	.	.	CASSHGSYEQYF	TGTGCCAGCAGCCATGGGAGCTACGAGCAGTACTTC
TRBV7-2	TRBJ1-4	.	.	CASSFGRSNEKLFF	TGTGCCAGCAGCTTCGGACGGAGTAATGAAAAACTGTTTTTT
TRBV19	TRBJ1-1	.	.	CASSIIRELITEAFF	TGTGCCAGTAGTATAATCAGGGAGCTAATCACTGAAGCTTTCTTT
TRBV11-2	TRBJ2-7	.	TRBD1	CASSGGQGARYFYF	TGTGCCAGCAGCGGCGGACAGGGGGCAAGGTACTTCTACTTC
TRBV4-2	TRBJ2-7	.	TRBD2	CASSQEGDYNYEQYF	TGTGCCAGCAGCCAAGAAGGGGACTATAACTACGAGCAGTACTTC
TRBV28	TRBJ1-4	once	.	CASSLLREATNEKLFF	TGTGCCAGCAGTTTGCTTCGTGAAGCAACTAATGAAAAACTGTTTTTT
TRBV14	TRBJ1-1	.	.	CASSQGGNTEAFF	TGTGCCAGCAGCCAAGGCGGGAACACTGAAGCTTTCTTT
TRBV7-3	TRBJ1-1	few	TRBD1	CASSLGQLNTEAFF	TGTGCCAGCAGCTTGGGACAGTTGAACACTGAAGCTTTCTTT
TRBV19	TRBJ2-7	.	TRBD2	CASSSTTSGGGEQYF	TGTGCCAGTAGTTCTACGACTAGCGGGGGTGGCGAGCAGTACTTC
TRBV4-3	TRBJ2-3	.	TRBD2	CASSQDASGKTSYTQYF	TGCGCCAGCAGCCAAGACGCCAGCGGGAAAACGAGCTATACGCAGTATTTT
TRBV5-6	TRBJ2-1	.	.	CASSPDGLSYNEQFF	TGTGCCAGCAGCCCCGACGGGCTCTCCTACAATGAGCAGTTCTTC
TRBV5-5	TRBJ2-2	.	.	CASSPRITGELFF	TGTGCCAGCAGCCCCAGGATCACCGGGGAGCTGTTTTTT
TRBV28	TRBJ1-5	.	.	CASSLYRSNNQPQHF	TGTGCCAGCAGTTTATACAGAAGCAACAATCAGCCCCAGCATTTT
TRBV7-9	TRBJ2-5	.	.	CASSFRGAASEETQYF	TGTGCCAGCAGCTTTAGGGGCGCGGCTAGTGAAGAGACCCAGTACTTC
TRBV15	TRBJ1-5	.	.	CATSRLEGGGDQPQHF	TGTGCCACCAGCAGACTGGAAGGCGGGGGGGATCAGCCCCAGCATTTT
TRBV7-9	TRBJ2-5	once	.	CASSPPDMSYQETQYF	TGTGCCAGCAGCCCCCCAGACATGTCGTACCAAGAGACCCAGTACTTC
TRBV2	TRBJ1-5	.	.	CASSGRASLSNQPQHF	TGTGCCAGCTCAGGCAGGGCTTCCCTTAGCAATCAGCCCCAGCATTTT
TRBV21-1	TRBJ2-1	once	.	CASSKDSYNEQFF	TGTGCCAGCAGCAAAGACTCCTACAATGAGCAGTTCTTC
TRBV7-9	TRBJ1-1	.	.	CASSRLGGFENTEAFF	TGTGCCAGCAGCCGATTGGGCGGATTTGAGAACACTGAAGCTTTCTTT
TRBV9	TRBJ1-1	.	TRBD1	CASSPGQGGDGNTEAFF	TGTGCCAGCAGCCCAGGACAGGGAGGAGATGGGAACACTGAAGCTTTCTTT
TRBV7-9	TRBJ1-2	once	.	CASSLVAGLYGYTF	TGTGCCAGCAGCTTAGTGGCAGGGCTCTATGGCTACACCTTC
TRBV10-3	TRBJ2-3	.	.	CAISELTMGTDTQYF	TGTGCCATCAGTGAGTTGACTATGGGGACAGATACGCAGTATTTT
TRBV25-1	TRBJ1-2	.	TRBD1	CATSIGTAGYTF	TGTGCCACCTCGATCGGGACAGCGGGCTACACCTTC
TRBV28	TRBJ1-2	.	.	CASSLGRIYYGYTF	TGTGCCAGCAGTTTGGGACGGATCTACTATGGCTACACCTTC
TRBV7-9	TRBJ2-1	.	.	CASSFGDIEQFF	TGTGCCAGCAGCTTTGGAGATATTGAGCAGTTCTTC
TRBV4-1	TRBJ1-1	.	.	CASSQGPRDTEAFF	TGCGCCAGCAGCCAAGGTCCCAGGGACACTGAAGCTTTCTTT
TRBV7-9	TRBJ1-4	.	TRBD1	CASSPLLTGTNEKLFF	TGTGCCAGCAGCCCCCTCTTGACAGGGACTAATGAAAAACTGTTTTTT
TRBV5-4	TRBJ2-7	.	TRBD1	CASSLAGTLGTVRSYEQYF	TGTGCCAGCAGCTTGGCGGGTACTCTCGGGACAGTTCGATCCTACGAGCAGTACTTC
TRBV27	TRBJ1-4	.	.	CASRSATNEKLFF	TGTGCCAGCAGATCAGCAACTAATGAAAAACTGTTTTTT
TRBV7-9	TRBJ2-7	.	TRBD2	CASSLGGLAYSYEQYF	TGTGCCAGCAGCTTAGGGGGACTAGCGTACTCCTACGAGCAGTACTTC
TRBV30	TRBJ2-7	.	TRBD2	CALTSGRETYEQYF	TGTGCCCTCACTAGCGGGAGGGAAACCTACGAGCAGTACTTC
TRBV7-9	TRBJ2-3	.	TRBD2	CASSLWASGRVDTQYF	TGTGCCAGCAGCTTATGGGCTAGCGGGAGAGTGGATACGCAGTATTTT
TRBV2	TRBJ2-7	.	TRBD1	CASSWDREDRGGDYEQYF	TGTGCCAGCAGTTGGGACAGGGAGGACCGGGGCGGAGACTACGAGCAGTACTTC
TRBV7-9	TRBJ2-1	.	.	CASSLEARVSIWDNEQFF	TGTGCCAGCAGCTTAGAGGCCAGGGTTAGCATATGGGACAATGAGCAGTTCTTC
TRBV28	TRBJ2-1	.	.	CASSSLVSGAESSYNEQFF	TGTGCCAGCAGCTCCCTTGTCTCGGGGGCCGAAAGCTCCTACAATGAGCAGTTCTTC